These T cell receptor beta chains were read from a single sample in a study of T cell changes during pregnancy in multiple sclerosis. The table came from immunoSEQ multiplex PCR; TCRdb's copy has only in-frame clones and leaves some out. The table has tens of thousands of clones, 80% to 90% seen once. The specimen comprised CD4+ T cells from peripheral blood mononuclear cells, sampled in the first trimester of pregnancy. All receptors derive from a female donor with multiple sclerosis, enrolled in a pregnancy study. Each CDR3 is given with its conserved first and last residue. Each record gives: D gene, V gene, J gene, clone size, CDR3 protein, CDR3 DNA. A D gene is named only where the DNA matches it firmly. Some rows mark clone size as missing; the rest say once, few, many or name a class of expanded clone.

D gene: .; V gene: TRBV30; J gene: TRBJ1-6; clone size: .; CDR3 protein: CAWSQGNDSPLHF; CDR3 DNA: TGTGCCTGGAGTCAGGGAAACGATTCACCCCTCCACTTT
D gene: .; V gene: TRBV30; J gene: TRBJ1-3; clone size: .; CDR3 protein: CAWSPKGSSGNTIYF; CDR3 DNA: TGTGCCTGGAGTCCTAAAGGGAGTTCTGGAAACACCATATATTTT
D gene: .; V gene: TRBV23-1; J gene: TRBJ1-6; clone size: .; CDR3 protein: CASSQDGRGRRSPLHF; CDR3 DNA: TGCGCCAGCAGTCAAGACGGACGAGGGAGGAGATCACCCCTCCACTTT
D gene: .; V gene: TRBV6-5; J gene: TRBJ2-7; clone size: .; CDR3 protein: CASSSSSAYEQYF; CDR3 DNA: TGTGCCAGCAGTAGCTCTTCCGCCTACGAGCAGTACTTC
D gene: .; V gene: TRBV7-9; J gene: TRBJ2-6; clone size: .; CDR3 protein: CASHTFGTRFSGANVLTF; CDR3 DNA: TGTGCCAGCCATACCTTTGGGACACGATTCTCTGGGGCCAACGTCCTGACTTTC
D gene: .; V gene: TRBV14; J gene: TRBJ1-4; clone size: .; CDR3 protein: CASSQAGSKLFF; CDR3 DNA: TGTGCCAGCAGCCAAGCAGGGTCAAAACTGTTTTTT
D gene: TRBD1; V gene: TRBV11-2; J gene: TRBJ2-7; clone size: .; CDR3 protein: CASSDGRQGITYEQYF; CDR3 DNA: TGTGCCAGCAGCGACGGACGACAGGGGATAACCTACGAGCAGTACTTC
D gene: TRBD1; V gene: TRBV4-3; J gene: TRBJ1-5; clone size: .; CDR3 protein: CASSQGQGKDQPQHF; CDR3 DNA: TGCGCCAGCAGCCAAGGACAGGGTAAGGATCAGCCCCAGCATTTT
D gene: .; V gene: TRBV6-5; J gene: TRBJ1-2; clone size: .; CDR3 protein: CASSYERGNGYTF; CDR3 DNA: TGTGCCAGCAGTTACGAGCGAGGGAATGGCTACACCTTC
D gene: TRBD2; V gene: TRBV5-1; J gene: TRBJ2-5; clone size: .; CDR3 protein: CASRPGLAGETQYF; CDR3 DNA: TGCGCCAGCAGACCGGGACTAGCGGGAGAGACCCAGTACTTC
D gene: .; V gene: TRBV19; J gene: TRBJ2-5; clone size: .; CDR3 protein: CASSMQGSETQYF; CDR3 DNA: TGTGCCAGTAGTATGCAGGGCTCAGAGACCCAGTACTTC
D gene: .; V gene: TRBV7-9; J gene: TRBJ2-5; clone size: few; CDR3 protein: CASSKRGAGQETQYF; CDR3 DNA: TGTGCCAGCAGCAAACGAGGGGCGGGGCAAGAGACCCAGTACTTC
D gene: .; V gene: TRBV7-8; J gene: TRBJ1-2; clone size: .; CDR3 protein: CASSSRQIQVSTLYGYTF; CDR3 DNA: TGTGCCAGCAGCTCTCGACAAATACAGGTTTCCACGCTCTATGGCTACACCTTC
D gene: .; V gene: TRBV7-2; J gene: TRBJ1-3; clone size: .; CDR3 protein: CASSARVATGNTIYF; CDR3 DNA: TGTGCCAGCAGCGCCCGAGTAGCTACTGGAAACACCATATATTTT
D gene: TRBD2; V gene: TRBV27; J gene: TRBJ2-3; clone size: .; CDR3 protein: CASSLLAGATDTQYF; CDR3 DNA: TGTGCCAGCAGTTTACTAGCGGGGGCAACAGATACGCAGTATTTT
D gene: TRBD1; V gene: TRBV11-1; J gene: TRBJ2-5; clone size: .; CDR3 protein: CASSLEQGVGETQYF; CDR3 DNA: TGTGCCAGCAGCTTAGAACAGGGGGTCGGGGAGACCCAGTACTTC
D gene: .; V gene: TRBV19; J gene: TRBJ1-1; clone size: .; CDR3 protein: CASSMGQQNTEAFF; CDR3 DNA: TGTGCCAGTAGTATGGGGCAGCAGAACACTGAAGCTTTCTTT
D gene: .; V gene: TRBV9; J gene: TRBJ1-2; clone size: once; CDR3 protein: CASTSGLPNYGYTF; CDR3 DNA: TGTGCCAGCACTAGTGGACTTCCAAACTATGGCTACACCTTC
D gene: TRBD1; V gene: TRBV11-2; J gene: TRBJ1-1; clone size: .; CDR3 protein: CASSSLTGRGEAFF; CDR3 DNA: TGTGCCAGCAGCTCCCTGACAGGGCGCGGTGAAGCTTTCTTT
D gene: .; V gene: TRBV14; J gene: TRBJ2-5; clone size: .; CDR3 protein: CASSRQLQETQYF; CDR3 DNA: TGTGCCAGCAGCAGACAGCTCCAAGAGACCCAGTACTTC
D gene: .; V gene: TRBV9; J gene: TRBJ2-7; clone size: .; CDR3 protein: CASSPGEGSSYEQYF; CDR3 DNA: TGTGCCAGCAGCCCGGGTGAGGGAAGCTCCTACGAGCAGTACTTC
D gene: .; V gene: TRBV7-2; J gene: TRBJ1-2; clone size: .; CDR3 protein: CASSLVSLSGLRGYTF; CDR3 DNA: TGTGCCAGCAGCTTAGTCTCCCTCTCAGGGTTGCGCGGCTACACCTTC
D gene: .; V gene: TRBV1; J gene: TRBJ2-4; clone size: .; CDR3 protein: CTSSHLAGHLGGKNIQYF; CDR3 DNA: TGCACCAGCAGCCACCTGGCGGGTCACCTAGGAGGGAAAAACATTCAGTACTTC
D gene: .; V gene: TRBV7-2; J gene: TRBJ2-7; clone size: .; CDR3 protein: CASSLFTYEQYF; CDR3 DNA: TGTGCCAGCAGCTTATTTACTTACGAGCAGTACTTC
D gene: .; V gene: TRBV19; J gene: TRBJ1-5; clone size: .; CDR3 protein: CASSTAGRGQPQHF; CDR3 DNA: TGTGCCAGTAGTACCGCAGGGAGGGGGCAGCCCCAGCATTTT
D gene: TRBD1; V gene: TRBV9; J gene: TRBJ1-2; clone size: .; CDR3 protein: CASSVGDRGVYGYTF; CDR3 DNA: TGTGCCAGCAGCGTAGGTGACAGGGGAGTCTATGGCTACACCTTC
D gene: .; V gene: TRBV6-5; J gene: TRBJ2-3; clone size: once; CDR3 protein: CASSYTKVNTDTQYF; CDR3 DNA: TGTGCCAGCAGTTACACTAAGGTTAACACAGATACGCAGTATTTT
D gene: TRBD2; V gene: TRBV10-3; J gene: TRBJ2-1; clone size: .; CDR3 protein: CAMAAGTRGIHEQFF; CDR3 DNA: TGTGCCATGGCAGCCGGGACTAGAGGTATCCATGAGCAGTTCTTC
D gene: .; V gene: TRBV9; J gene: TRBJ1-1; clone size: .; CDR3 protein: CASSVEAGLGTEAFF; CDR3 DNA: TGTGCCAGCAGCGTAGAGGCGGGTCTAGGCACTGAAGCTTTCTTT